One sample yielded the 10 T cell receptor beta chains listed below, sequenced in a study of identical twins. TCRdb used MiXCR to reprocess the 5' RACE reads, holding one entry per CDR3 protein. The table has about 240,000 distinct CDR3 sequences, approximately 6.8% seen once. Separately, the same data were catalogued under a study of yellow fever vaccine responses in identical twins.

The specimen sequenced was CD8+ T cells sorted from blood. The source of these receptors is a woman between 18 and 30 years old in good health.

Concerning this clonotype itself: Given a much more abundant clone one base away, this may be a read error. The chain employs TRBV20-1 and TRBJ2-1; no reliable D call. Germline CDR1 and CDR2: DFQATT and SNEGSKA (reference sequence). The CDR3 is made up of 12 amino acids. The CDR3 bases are TGCAGTGCTAGAGGTCCCTACGATGAGCAGTTCTTC. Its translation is CSARGPYDEQFF.

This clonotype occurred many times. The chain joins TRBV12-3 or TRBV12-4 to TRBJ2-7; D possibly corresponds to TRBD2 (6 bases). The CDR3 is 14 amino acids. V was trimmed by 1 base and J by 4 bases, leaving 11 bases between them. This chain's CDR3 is CASSLGGTWYEQYF. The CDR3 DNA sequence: TGTGCCAGCAGTTTAGGAGGGACTTGGTACGAGCAGTACTTC.

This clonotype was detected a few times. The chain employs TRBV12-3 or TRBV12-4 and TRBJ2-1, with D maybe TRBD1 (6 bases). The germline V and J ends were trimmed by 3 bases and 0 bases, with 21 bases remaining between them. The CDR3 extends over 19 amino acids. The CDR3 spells CASSFFPTTGSSSYNEQFF. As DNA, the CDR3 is TGTGCCAGCAGTTTCTTCCCAACGACAGGATCTAGCTCCTACAATGAGCAGTTCTTC.

CDR3: CASSQDSLTYGYTF. In DNA form, the CDR3 reads TGCGCCAGCAGCCAAGATTCCCTGACCTATGGCTACACCTTC. The rearrangement uses TRBV4-1 and TRBJ1-2, with no clear D. Between the trimmed V and J ends, which lost 0 bases and 4 bases, there was a span of 9 bases. There are 14 residues in the CDR3. Germline V gene lookup returns CDR1 MGHRA and CDR2 YSYEKL.

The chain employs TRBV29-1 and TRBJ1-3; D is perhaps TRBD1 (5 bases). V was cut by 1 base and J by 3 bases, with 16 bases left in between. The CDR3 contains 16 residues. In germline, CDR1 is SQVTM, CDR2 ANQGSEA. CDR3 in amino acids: CSVEGPGAWSGNTIYF. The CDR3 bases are TGCAGCGTTGAAGGCCCCGGGGCATGGAGTGGAAACACCATATATTTT.

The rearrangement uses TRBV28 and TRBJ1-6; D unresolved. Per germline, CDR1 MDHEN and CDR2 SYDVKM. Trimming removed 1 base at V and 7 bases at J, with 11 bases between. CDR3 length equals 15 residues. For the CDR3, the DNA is TGTGCCAGCAGTTTATTCCAGGCACGGAATTCACCCCTCCACTTT. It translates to CASSLFQARNSPLHF. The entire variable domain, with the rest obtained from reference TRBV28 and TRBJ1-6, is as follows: DVKVTQSSRYLVKRTGEKVFLECVQDMDHENMFWYRQDPGLGLRLIYFSYDVKMKEKGDIPEGYSVSREKKERFSLILESASTNQTSMYLCASSLFQARNSPLHFGNGTRLTVT.

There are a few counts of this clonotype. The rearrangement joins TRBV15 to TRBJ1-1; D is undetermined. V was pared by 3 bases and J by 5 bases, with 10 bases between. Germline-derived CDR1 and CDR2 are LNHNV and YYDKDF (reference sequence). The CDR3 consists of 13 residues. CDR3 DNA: TGTGCCACCAGCAGGACCGGGTGGACTGAAGCTTTCTTT. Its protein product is CATSRTGWTEAFF.

The CDR3, as DNA: TGTGCCAGTAGTATAGCAATGACTAGCTACGACGAGCAGTACTTC. Residues: CASSIAMTSYDEQYF. The chain has TRBV19 and TRBJ2-7, with 7 positions matching TRBD2. The CDR3 runs 15 residues. V was clipped by 1 base and J by 5 bases; unmatched bases: 8. Germline V gene data show CDR1 as LNHDA and CDR2 as SQIVND (reference sequence).

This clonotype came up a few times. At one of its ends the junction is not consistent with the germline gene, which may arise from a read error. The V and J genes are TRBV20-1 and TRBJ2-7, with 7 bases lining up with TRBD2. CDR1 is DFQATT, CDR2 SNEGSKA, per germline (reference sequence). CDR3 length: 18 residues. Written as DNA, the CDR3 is TGCTGTGCTAGAGATGGGCGGTTCGTCCTAGCGGACTTATACGAGCAGTACTTC. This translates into CCARDGRFVLADLYEQYF.

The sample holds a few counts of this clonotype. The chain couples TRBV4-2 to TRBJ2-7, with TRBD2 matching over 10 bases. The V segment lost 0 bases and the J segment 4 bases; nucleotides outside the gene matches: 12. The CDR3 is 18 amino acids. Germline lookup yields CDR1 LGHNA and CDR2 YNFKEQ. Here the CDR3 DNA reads TGTGCCAGCAGCCAAGAAGGATCTTGGCTAGCGGGAGAGTACGAGCAGTACTTC. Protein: CASSQEGSWLAGEYEQYF.